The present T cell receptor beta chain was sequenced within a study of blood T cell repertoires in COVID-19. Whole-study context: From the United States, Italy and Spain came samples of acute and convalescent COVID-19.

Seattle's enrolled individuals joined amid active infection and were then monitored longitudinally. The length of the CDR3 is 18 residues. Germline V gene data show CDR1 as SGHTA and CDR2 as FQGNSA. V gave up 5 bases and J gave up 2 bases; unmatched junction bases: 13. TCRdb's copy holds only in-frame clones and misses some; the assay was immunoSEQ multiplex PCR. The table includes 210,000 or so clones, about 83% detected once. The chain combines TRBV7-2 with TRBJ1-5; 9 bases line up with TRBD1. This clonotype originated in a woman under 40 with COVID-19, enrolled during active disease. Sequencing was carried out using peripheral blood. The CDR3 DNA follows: TGTGCCAGCAGCCCTGGGGGGGGGACAGGGACAGGCAATCAGCCCCAGCATTTT. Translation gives CASSPGGGTGTGNQPQHF.